The rows below give T cell receptor beta chains drawn from one sample of a study of vaccination effects on CD4 cells after COVID-19. Antigen specificity for these receptors is unknown. The table came from immunoSEQ multiplex PCR; TCRdb's copy has only in-frame clones and leaves some out. The sample records about 53,000 clones, over 65% being singletons. Sample: CD4+ T cells from PBMCs cultured without peptide, taken before COVID-19 vaccination. These TCRs come from a human donor who received a COVID-19 vaccine. Both conserved end residues are part of each CDR3. The D gene is left open where the match is weak. Some rows have no size entry. The others give once, few or many, or a class for an expanded clone.

size	D	V	J	CDR3	DNA
few	NA	TRBV11-2	TRBJ2-1	CASPLAHYNEQFF	TGTGCCAGCCCGCTAGCGCACTACAATGAGCAGTTCTTC
NA	NA	TRBV28	TRBJ1-6	CASTPPGYSPLHF	TGTGCCAGCACCCCCCCAGGGTATTCACCCCTCCACTTT
NA	NA	TRBV29-1	TRBJ1-2	CSVDRGSYGYTF	TGCAGCGTTGACAGGGGTAGCTATGGCTACACCTTC
NA	NA	TRBV10-3	TRBJ1-1	CAIKSDYGGDTEAFF	TGTGCCATCAAATCGGACTACGGGGGCGACACTGAAGCTTTCTTT
NA	TRBD1	TRBV24-1	TRBJ2-1	CATSESGTGWFDEQFF	TGTGCCACCAGTGAGTCCGGGACAGGGTGGTTCGATGAGCAGTTCTTC
NA	NA	TRBV19	TRBJ1-1	CASSIESLSREAFF	TGTGCCAGTAGTATAGAGTCCCTTTCCCGAGAAGCTTTCTTT
NA	TRBD1	TRBV9	TRBJ2-5	CASSDNTGGAETQYF	TGTGCCAGCAGCGATAATACAGGGGGCGCTGAGACCCAGTACTTC
NA	TRBD1	TRBV7-8	TRBJ2-3	CASSSRQGLSTDTQYF	TGTGCCAGCAGCTCAAGACAGGGTTTGAGCACAGATACGCAGTATTTT
NA	NA	TRBV30	TRBJ2-3	CAWSVGHRRPDTQYF	TGTGCCTGGAGTGTAGGTCATAGGCGGCCAGATACGCAGTATTTT
NA	NA	TRBV28	TRBJ1-2	CASSLSQGGYGYTF	TGTGCCAGCAGTTTATCCCAGGGAGGTTATGGCTACACCTTC
NA	TRBD1	TRBV14	TRBJ2-2	CASSRPGQGVTGELFF	TGTGCCAGCAGCCGGCCCGGACAGGGGGTCACCGGGGAGCTGTTTTTT
NA	TRBD1	TRBV13	TRBJ2-1	CASSLVGGWSSYNEQFF	TGTGCCAGCAGCTTAGTAGGGGGCTGGTCCTCCTACAATGAGCAGTTCTTC
NA	NA	TRBV5-8	TRBJ2-5	CASSSRPGTQYF	TGTGCCAGCAGCTCGCGACCGGGGACCCAGTACTTC
NA	TRBD1	TRBV7-6	TRBJ2-1	CASSLTPGQGENEQFF	TGTGCCAGCAGCTTAACGCCGGGACAGGGGGAAAATGAGCAGTTCTTC
NA	TRBD1	TRBV14	TRBJ1-1	CASSQGQGRTEAFF	TGTGCCAGCAGCCAAGGACAGGGGAGGACTGAAGCTTTCTTT
NA	NA	TRBV6-5	TRBJ2-1	CASSTLAYNEQFF	TGTGCCAGCAGTACTCTAGCGTACAATGAGCAGTTCTTC
NA	NA	TRBV5-1	TRBJ1-1	CASSLGEINTEAFF	TGCGCCAGCAGCTTGGGGGAGATAAACACTGAAGCTTTCTTT
NA	NA	TRBV20-1	TRBJ1-1	CSAPQNTEAFF	TGCAGTGCGCCTCAGAACACTGAAGCTTTCTTT
NA	NA	TRBV9	TRBJ2-6	CASSVPGANVLTF	TGTGCCAGCAGCGTCCCTGGGGCCAACGTCCTGACTTTC
NA	TRBD1	TRBV5-1	TRBJ1-4	CASSLRTGNNEKLFF	TGCGCCAGCAGCTTAAGGACAGGGAATAATGAAAAACTGTTTTTT
NA	NA	TRBV5-1	TRBJ2-5	CASSSEAGRETQYF	TGCGCCAGCAGCTCAGAGGCAGGGAGGGAGACCCAGTACTTC
NA	TRBD1	TRBV3-1/TRBV3-2	TRBJ2-1	CASSSRTGGAYNEQFF	TGTGCCAGCAGCTCTCGGACAGGAGGAGCTTACAATGAGCAGTTCTTC
NA	NA	TRBV27	TRBJ1-5	CASSPRRGAFNQPQHF	TGTGCCAGCAGTCCGCGAAGGGGGGCTTTCAATCAGCCCCAGCATTTT
NA	TRBD1	TRBV24-1	TRBJ2-5	CATSDATGGRETQYF	TGTGCCACCAGTGATGCCACAGGGGGCCGGGAGACCCAGTACTTC
NA	NA	TRBV5-1	TRBJ1-4	CASSLSPEFTNEKLFF	TGCGCCAGCAGCTTGTCACCGGAGTTCACTAATGAAAAACTGTTTTTT
NA	NA	TRBV5-1	TRBJ2-5	CASSLMVSGGETQYF	TGCGCCAGCAGCTTGATGGTGTCGGGGGGCGAGACCCAGTACTTC
NA	NA	TRBV7-3	TRBJ1-2	CASSLTGLERDGYTF	TGTGCCAGCAGCTTAACGGGTTTAGAACGGGATGGCTACACCTTC
NA	NA	TRBV6-1	TRBJ1-5	CASSDYHRWDQPQHF	TGTGCCAGCAGTGATTATCACCGTTGGGATCAGCCCCAGCATTTT
NA	NA	TRBV6-5	TRBJ2-1	CASSYTGHYEQFF	TGTGCCAGCAGTTACACCGGACACTATGAGCAGTTCTTC
NA	NA	TRBV11-3	TRBJ2-2	CASSLALGRGSGELFF	TGTGCCAGCAGCTTAGCTCTCGGAAGGGGTTCGGGGGAGCTGTTTTTT
NA	TRBD2	TRBV3-1/TRBV3-2	TRBJ2-3	CASSQGLASFF	TGTGCCAGCAGCCAGGGACTAGCGTCTTTTTTT
few	NA	TRBV19	TRBJ1-5	CASSILSFPPQHF	TGTGCCAGTAGTATTTTAAGTTTTCCGCCCCAGCATTTT
NA	TRBD1	TRBV24-1	TRBJ2-1	CATNLPGTASEQFF	TGTGCCACCAACCTACCCGGGACAGCTAGTGAGCAGTTCTTC
few	NA	TRBV19	TRBJ1-2	CASSIDQGSPRYGYTF	TGTGCCAGTAGTATAGATCAAGGGAGCCCCCGCTATGGCTACACCTTC
NA	TRBD1	TRBV19	TRBJ1-2	CASKGTGDTYGYTF	TGTGCCAGTAAAGGGACAGGGGATACCTATGGCTACACCTTC
NA	NA	TRBV6-1	TRBJ1-2	CASSEPLSWRPNYGYTF	TGTGCCAGCAGTGAACCCTTGTCCTGGCGCCCGAACTATGGCTACACCTTC
NA	TRBD1	TRBV24-1	TRBJ2-3	CATSRQGATDTQYF	TGTGCCACCAGTCGACAGGGGGCGACAGATACGCAGTATTTT
once	TRBD2	TRBV19	TRBJ2-3	CASSSPGLALRAQYF	TGTGCCAGTAGTTCTCCGGGACTAGCGCTTAGGGCGCAGTATTTT
few	TRBD1	TRBV19	TRBJ1-2	CASNDRDRGSYGYTF	TGTGCCAGTAACGACCGGGACAGGGGATCTTATGGCTACACCTTC
NA	NA	TRBV6-5	TRBJ1-1	CASRTDSSVGKAFF	TGTGCCAGCAGGACCGACAGTTCCGTAGGGAAAGCTTTCTTT
few	TRBD2	TRBV4-2	TRBJ2-3	CASSTSGSPDTQYF	TGTGCCAGCTCCACTAGCGGGAGCCCAGATACGCAGTATTTT
NA	TRBD1	TRBV7-9	TRBJ2-2	CASSVHGQGSFGELFF	TGTGCCAGCAGCGTCCATGGACAGGGGAGTTTCGGGGAGCTGTTTTTT
NA	NA	TRBV19	TRBJ1-2	CASLTGSGSPKDYGYTF	TGTGCCTCCTTAACGGGCAGCGGCAGTCCAAAAGACTATGGCTACACCTTC
NA	TRBD1	TRBV30	TRBJ2-2	CARSINRQGVAGELFF	TGTGCCCGGAGTATCAATAGACAGGGGGTGGCCGGGGAGCTGTTTTTT
NA	NA	TRBV5-1	TRBJ2-3	CASSLQGFDTQYF	TGCGCCAGCAGCTTGCAGGGCTTCGATACGCAGTATTTT
once	NA	TRBV5-1	TRBJ2-3	CASSQITDTQYF	TGCGCCAGCAGCCAAATCACAGATACGCAGTATTTT
NA	NA	TRBV7-2	TRBJ2-1	CASSLARRRDEQFF	TGTGCCAGCAGCTTAGCGCGGCGGCGGGATGAGCAGTTCTTC
NA	TRBD1	TRBV29-1	TRBJ2-2	CSVGVGQGGTGELFF	TGCAGCGTTGGAGTGGGACAGGGGGGCACCGGGGAGCTGTTTTTT
NA	TRBD2	TRBV7-2	TRBJ2-5	CASSLGGGAKETQYF	TGTGCCAGCAGCTTAGGCGGGGGGGCCAAGGAGACCCAGTACTTC
NA	TRBD1	TRBV5-4	TRBJ1-2	CASSSPGTGDGYTF	TGTGCCAGCAGCTCCCCCGGGACAGGGGACGGCTACACCTTC
NA	NA	TRBV7-2	TRBJ2-2	CASSGGQYTGELFF	TGTGCCAGCAGCGGAGGACAGTACACCGGGGAGCTGTTTTTT
NA	NA	TRBV6-2/TRBV6-3	TRBJ2-2	CASSPIIGGTGELFF	TGTGCCAGCAGCCCCATAATAGGGGGCACCGGGGAGCTGTTTTTT
NA	NA	TRBV20-1	TRBJ1-2	CGSYGYTF	TGCGGTTCATATGGCTACACCTTC
once	TRBD1	TRBV27	TRBJ2-1	CASSLRQGSSCNEQFF	TGTGCCAGCAGTTTAAGACAGGGGAGCTCCTGCAATGAGCAGTTCTTC
NA	TRBD2	TRBV3-1/TRBV3-2	TRBJ2-5	CASGERGAGETQYF	TGTGCCAGCGGGGAGCGGGGGGCCGGGGAGACCCAGTACTTC
NA	NA	TRBV18	TRBJ1-1	CASSPQGQGTEAFF	TGTGCCAGCTCACCACAGGGCCAGGGCACTGAAGCTTTCTTT
NA	TRBD1	TRBV7-2	TRBJ2-3	CASSWTGGRGEDTQYF	TGTGCCAGCAGCTGGACAGGGGGTCGGGGAGAGGATACGCAGTATTTT
NA	NA	TRBV12-2	TRBJ2-4	CASRLVDRWGKNIQYF	TGTGCAAGTCGCTTAGTTGATAGATGGGGGAAAAACATTCAGTACTTC
NA	NA	TRBV27	TRBJ1-2	CASSSPGRPNYGYTF	TGTGCCAGCAGTTCCCCAGGGAGGCCCAACTACGGCTACACCTTC